This T cell receptor beta chain was sequenced in a study of T cell clones after liver transplantation. Points from the study as a whole: Migration into the graft, not deletion, may explain lost graft donor-reactive T cells.

Germline V lookup: CDR1 SGHNT, CDR2 YYREEE (reference sequence). The CDR3 is 15 residues long. V lost 3 bases to trimming and J lost 6 bases, with 17 bases between them. The protocol was immunoSEQ multiplex PCR, while the TCRdb copy is restricted to in-frame clones and leaves out a portion. The sample includes 15,000 to 20,000 clones, around 84% of them seen just once. This clone is a singleton in its sample. The antigen is undetermined. This clonotype was obtained from a human patient who received a liver transplant. Some T cells may have originated in the graft donor. Material: CD8+ T cells from blood, obtained around 50 months after liver transplant. This chain connects TRBV5-4 to TRBJ2-3; the D is unclear. The CDR3 loop reads CASSSPSKSRDTQYF. CDR3 nucleotides: TGTGCCAGCAGCTCGCCCTCCAAGTCAAGGGATACGCAGTATTTT.